One and the same sample provided the 32 T cell receptor beta chains below, sequenced in a study of cytomegalovirus exposure and HLA in healthy donors. Some clones are missing from TCRdb's copy, which holds only in-frame ones; the method was immunoSEQ multiplex PCR. The data contain just under 75,000 clones, 85% to 95% of them singletons. Sequencing was done on a sample of PBMCs. The receptor set was obtained from a woman between 18 and 30 years old in good health and CMV-seropositive.

The chain is built from TRBV27 and TRBJ1-1; no firm D call. CDR3 length: 13 residues. Germline V lookup: CDR1 MNHEY, CDR2 SMNVEV (reference sequence). V was shortened by 4 bases and J by 3 bases, with 9 bases between the two germline ends. Here the CDR3 DNA reads TGTGCCAGCAGTTCCAGGCCCTACACTGAAGCTTTCTTT. Translated, it gives CASSSRPYTEAFF.

The rearrangement joins TRBV6-1 to TRBJ1-2, with 8 bases aligning to TRBD1. V was clipped by 3 bases and J by 3 bases; unmatched bases: 0. The germline V gene encodes CDR1 MNHNS and CDR2 SASEGT. The CDR3 is 13 amino acids. The CDR3 DNA follows: TGTGCCAGCAGTGAGGACAGGGACTATGGCTACACCTTC. Amino acid sequence: CASSEDRDYGYTF.

This chain joins TRBV7-6 and TRBJ1-4, with D perhaps matching TRBD1 (5 bases). Trimming took off 5 bases at V and 5 bases at J, with 18 bases between the two ends. CDR1 is SGHVS, CDR2 FNYEAQ, per germline. There are 16 residues in the CDR3. CDR3 sequence: CASSRTDRQLNEKLFF. The CDR3 DNA sequence: TGTGCCAGCAGCCGAACAGACCGACAGCTAAATGAAAAACTGTTTTTT.

This clone turned up a few times. The chain combines TRBV4-2 with TRBJ2-7; a possible D gene is TRBD1 (5 bases). This CDR3 has 12 residues. The V end was cut by 4 bases, the J end by 3 bases, with 7 bases between. CDR1 LGHNA and CDR2 YNFKEQ come from the germline V gene. CDR3 sequence reads: CASSLDSYEQYF. CDR3 in DNA: TGTGCCAGCAGCCTAGACAGCTACGAGCAGTACTTC.

This chain links TRBV30 with TRBJ1-1; D remains ambiguous. The length of the CDR3 is 13 residues. CDR1 and CDR2 (germline): GTSNPN, SVGIG (reference sequence). Trimming cost V 4 bases and J 0 bases, with 9 bases left between them. This chain's CDR3 is CAWTLQMNTEAFF. For the CDR3, the DNA is TGTGCCTGGACCCTCCAGATGAACACTGAAGCTTTCTTT. The full variable domain, rest sourced from reference TRBV30 and TRBJ1-1, is SQTIHQWPATLVQPVGSPLSLECTVEGTSNPNLYWYRQAAGRGLQLLFYSVGIGQISSEVPQNLSASRPQDRQFILSSKKLLLSDSGFYLCAWTLQMNTEAFFGQGTRLTVV.

This CDR3 reads CASSLSRGAGDGYTF. DNA for the CDR3: TGTGCCAGCAGCTTATCACGGGGGGCGGGGGATGGCTACACCTTC. The chain links TRBV7-8 to TRBJ1-2; D possibly corresponds to TRBD1 (6 bases). CDR3 length: 15 residues. Germline assignment: CDR1 SGHVS and CDR2 FQNEAQ. The V end lost 2 bases, the J end lost 6 bases, and 16 bases lay between the germline ends.

For the CDR3, the DNA is TGTGCCACCAGCAAAGACAGGGGGTACAAAAACATTCAGTACTTC. This sequence encodes CATSKDRGYKNIQYF. This sequence joins TRBV15 and TRBJ2-4, with 9 positions matching TRBD1. With 4 bases clipped from V and 3 bases from J, the junction kept 4 bases outside the gene matches. Germline loops: CDR1 LNHNV, CDR2 YYDKDF (reference sequence). This CDR3 comprises 15 residues.

The J gene is TRBJ2-7, the V gene TRBV6-1; possibly TRBD1 for D (5 bases). V gave up 6 bases and J gave up 0 bases, with 12 bases separating them. This CDR3 spans 14 amino acids. Germline V gene lookup returns CDR1 MNHNS and CDR2 SASEGT. Written as DNA, the CDR3 is TGTGCCAGCAGCCGAACGGACAACTCCTACGAGCAGTACTTC. Translation gives CASSRTDNSYEQYF.

The chain joins TRBV28 to TRBJ2-7, with 7 bases fitting TRBD2. The V segment lost 3 bases and the J segment 1 base; nucleotides outside the gene matches: 6. Germline CDR1 reads MDHEN; CDR2 reads SYDVKM. The CDR3 is 15 amino acids. The CDR3 DNA reads TGTGCCAGCAGTTTCCGGGGGGAGAGGTCCTACGAGCAGTACTTC. Amino acid sequence: CASSFRGERSYEQYF.

V and J are TRBV6-6 and TRBJ1-1; 8 bases are shared with TRBD1. This CDR3 has 13 amino acids. Trimming removed 6 bases from V and 1 base from J; junction bases left unmatched: 1. Germline lookup yields CDR1 MNHNY and CDR2 SVGAGI (reference sequence). The CDR3 loop is CASSDRGNTEAFF. The CDR3 bases are TGTGCCAGCAGCGACAGGGGGAACACTGAAGCTTTCTTT.

This clone has just a few counts. The chain couples TRBV6-5 to TRBJ2-3; no clear D gene. The CDR3 is 13 amino acids. Germline V gene lookup returns CDR1 MNHEY and CDR2 SVGAGI. The ends were cut back, 8 bases at V and 2 bases at J, with 11 bases in the middle. The CDR3 spells CASSVQATDTQYF. The CDR3 nucleotides read TGTGCCAGCTCGGTTCAGGCCACAGATACGCAGTATTTT.

V usage is TRBV5-1 and J usage is TRBJ2-3; TRBD2 agrees at 8 bases. V was pared by 1 base and J by 1 base, with 2 bases of the junction left unmatched. Germline values: CDR1 SGHRS, CDR2 YFSETQ. The CDR3 loop spans 15 amino acids. The CDR3 is CASSLWGLGTDTQYF. CDR3 DNA sequence: TGCGCCAGCAGCTTGTGGGGACTAGGCACAGATACGCAGTATTTT.

The chain joins TRBV28 to TRBJ2-5; a weak D match, TRBD2 (5 bases). CDR1 is MDHEN, CDR2 SYDVKM, per germline. V lost 6 bases and J 2 bases, leaving 13 bases between the germline ends. This CDR3 has 14 residues. DNA for the CDR3: TGTGCCAGCAGGGTCGGCCGGGGACAAGAGACCCAGTACTTC. Translation gives CASRVGRGQETQYF.

This clone has a single count. V gene TRBV4-1 combines with J gene TRBJ2-1, with 9 bases fitting TRBD2. The J segment lost 15 bases and the V segment lost 1 base, leaving 19 bases of the junction unmatched. CDR1 is MGHRA, CDR2 YSYEKL, per germline. The CDR3 consists of 17 residues. The CDR3 protein is CASSQGERGAVFAWLFF. The CDR3 DNA reads as TGCGCCAGCAGCCAAGGGGAGCGGGGGGCGGTTTTTGCGTGGTTGTTCTTC.

The V gene is TRBV14, the J gene TRBJ2-1, with 10 bases identical to TRBD2. CDR1 SGHDN and CDR2 FVKESK come from the germline V gene. The CDR3 covers 15 residues. V lost 3 bases and J lost 6; bases outside the gene matches: 5. CDR3 nucleotide sequence: TGTGCCAGCAGCCACAGCGGGGGGGCGATCAATGAGCAGTTCTTC. Protein sequence: CASSHSGGAINEQFF.

The chain couples TRBV18 to TRBJ1-2; no clear D gene. This CDR3 contains 13 residues. V lost 3 bases, J lost 1 base, and 6 bases lay in between. CDR1 KGHSH and CDR2 LQKENI come from the germline V gene. CDR3 in amino acids: CASSPIVNYGYTF. CDR3 in DNA: TGTGCCAGCTCACCTATAGTTAACTATGGCTACACCTTC.

This rearrangement joins TRBV11-2 to TRBJ1-5, with 7 bases identical to TRBD1. Looked up from germline, CDR1 is SGHAT and CDR2 is FQNNGV. V was clipped by 5 bases and J by 0 bases; unmatched bases: 4. CDR3 length equals 15 residues. The CDR3 coding sequence is TGTGCCAGCAGCGCGGGACAGAATAGCAATCAGCCCCAGCATTTT. Encoded protein: CASSAGQNSNQPQHF.

The V and J genes are TRBV7-9 and TRBJ1-2; D gene unclear. Germline V gives CDR1 SEHNR, CDR2 FQNEAQ (reference sequence). CDR3 length: 13 amino acids. V lost 4 bases and J lost 6, with 12 bases in between. The CDR3 loop reads CASSSSGHDGYTF. The CDR3 nucleotides read TGTGCCAGCAGCTCTTCAGGCCACGATGGCTACACCTTC. Filled out from reference TRBV7-9 and TRBJ1-2, the complete variable domain reads DTGVSQNPRHKITKRGQNVTFRCDPISEHNRLYWYRQTLGQGPEFLTYFQNEAQLEKSRLLSDRFSAERPKGSFSTLEIQRTEQGDSAMYLCASSSSGHDGYTFGSGTRLTVV.

The CDR3 sequence is CASSVAIQGDDSPLHF. The CDR3 DNA sequence: TGTGCCAGCAGCGTAGCTATCCAGGGGGATGACTCACCCCTCCACTTT. The chain uses TRBV9 and TRBJ1-6; TRBD1 agrees at 7 bases. CDR3 length: 16 amino acids. Germline-derived CDR1 and CDR2 are SGDLS and YYNGEE. J gave up 10 bases and V 0 bases, and 10 bases lay outside the gene matches.

This chain uses TRBV12-1 with TRBJ2-1; the table's D call, TRBD2, has no DNA check behind it. TRBV12-1 has pseudogene status. This CDR3 spans 16 amino acids. The CDR3 DNA reads TGTGCCAGCAGCTGTACTCGGACTAGCGGGAAGGATGAGCAGTTCTTC. It encodes CASSCTRTSGKDEQFF.

The V call is TRBV5-1, the J call TRBJ1-6; weak D call: TRBD1 (6 bases). This CDR3 region has 15 residues. Germline V lookup: CDR1 SGHRS, CDR2 YFSETQ. Trimming cost V 0 bases and J 8 bases, with 12 bases left between them. The DNA for the CDR3 is TGCGCCAGCAGCTTGGTTGGGCCAGGGGATTCACCCCTCCACTTT. Protein sequence: CASSLVGPGDSPLHF.

The V call is TRBV5-6, the J call TRBJ1-1, with a possible D match to TRBD1 (5 bases). The CDR3 sequence is 16 residues long. Trimming took 2 bases from V and 4 from J, leaving 18 bases between them. Germline CDR1 reads SGHDT; CDR2 reads YYEEEE. CDR3 loop: CASSFVAGYSGTEAFF. CDR3 nucleotide sequence: TGTGCCAGCAGCTTTGTGGCAGGGTACTCGGGCACTGAAGCTTTCTTT.

The CDR3 DNA reads as TGTGCTACTTCGTCCGGGACAGGCGAGGGCTACACCTTC. It yields the protein CATSSGTGEGYTF. The chain links TRBV19 to TRBJ1-2, with 8 nucleotides matching TRBD1. The length of the CDR3 is 13 residues. Per the germline V gene, CDR1 is LNHDA and CDR2 is SQIVND (reference sequence).

The V gene is TRBV2, the J gene TRBJ2-7; tentatively, D is TRBD2 (5 bases). This CDR3 has 15 amino acids. Germline V gives CDR1 SNHLY, CDR2 FYNNEI. Trimming took off 6 bases at V and 4 bases at J, with 19 bases between the two ends. The CDR3 region has the DNA TGTGCCAGCAGAACCCCGCGAGGGAGTAAATACGAGCAGTACTTC. Translating it yields CASRTPRGSKYEQYF.

V usage is TRBV11-2 and J usage is TRBJ1-1, with D tentatively TRBD1 (5 bases). The CDR3 has 14 residues. In germline, CDR1 is SGHAT, CDR2 FQNNGV. Trimming cost V 6 bases and J 7 bases, with 18 bases left between them. The CDR3 loop is CASRPAAGRNEAFF. The CDR3 coding sequence is TGTGCCAGCAGGCCAGCGGCAGGGAGGAATGAAGCTTTCTTT.

This chain uses TRBV5-1 with TRBJ1-3; D gene uncertain. Germline CDR1 and CDR2: SGHRS and YFSETQ. V was cut by 3 bases and J by 1 base, with 5 bases left in between. The CDR3 has 13 amino acids. The chain's CDR3 is CASSSISGNTIYF. CDR3 DNA sequence: TGCGCCAGCAGCTCTATATCTGGAAACACCATATATTTT.

This chain uses TRBV5-4 with TRBJ2-1; the match to TRBD2 covers 11 bases. The CDR3 covers 16 residues. The V and J ends lost 3 bases and 7 bases, in that order; junction bases with no gene match: 9. The V gene's germline CDR1 is SGHNT and CDR2 YYREEE (reference sequence). The CDR3 DNA reads as TGTGCCAGCAGCTCCCTAACTAGCGGGAGATCGAATGAGCAGTTCTTC. The encoded protein is CASSSLTSGRSNEQFF.

The J gene is TRBJ2-3, the V gene TRBV6-5, with D possibly matching TRBD2 (6 bases). Germline CDR1 reads MNHEY; CDR2 reads SVGAGI. CDR3 length equals 15 residues. V was clipped by 0 bases and J by 2 bases, with 9 bases between them. Here the CDR3 reads CASSYSRRVTDTQYF. CDR3 nucleotides: TGTGCCAGCAGTTACTCTCGGAGGGTCACAGATACGCAGTATTTT.

J is TRBJ2-2 and V is TRBV30; TRBD2 might be the D (6 bases). CDR3 length: 16 residues. The V end was cut by 3 bases, the J end by 8 bases, with 22 bases between. Germline-derived CDR1 and CDR2 are GTSNPN and SVGIG (reference sequence). In nucleotides, the CDR3 is TGTGCCTGGAGGCCCCTTTGGAGCGGGCGGTGGGGGGAGCTGTTTTTT. Protein sequence: CAWRPLWSGRWGELFF.

The chain employs TRBV29-1 and TRBJ2-5; no reliable D call. V shed 3 bases and J shed 2 bases, with 4 bases lying between them. The CDR3 is 11 residues long. Germline CDR1 reads SQVTM; CDR2 reads ANQGSEA. This chain's CDR3 is CSVDTQETQYF. Here the CDR3 DNA reads TGCAGCGTTGATACACAAGAGACCCAGTACTTC.

J is TRBJ1-5 and V is TRBV28, with a weak D call TRBD1 (5 bases). V was trimmed by 3 bases and J by 3 bases, leaving 18 bases between them. The germline gives CDR1 MDHEN, CDR2 SYDVKM. The CDR3 loop spans 17 amino acids. The CDR3 coding sequence is TGTGCCAGCAGTTTGAGGCGCCGGGGGGGTTCCAATCAGCCCCAGCATTTT. It translates to CASSLRRRGGSNQPQHF.

The J gene is TRBJ1-5, the V gene TRBV7-9; TRBD1 matches 9 bases. The CDR3 runs 15 residues. Trimming removed 2 bases from V and 3 bases from J; junction bases left unmatched: 2. Germline CDR1 is SEHNR and CDR2 is FQNEAQ (reference sequence). The CDR3 protein is CASSLTGGPNQPQHF. In DNA, the CDR3 is TGTGCCAGCAGCTTAACAGGGGGCCCCAATCAGCCCCAGCATTTT.